The sequence of this T cell receptor beta chain was determined in a study of Graves' ophthalmopathy and Graves' hyperthyroidism. Investigators amplified TCR beta CDR3 regions from RNA transcripts. Investigators did first-round RT-PCR with HTBI primers, then second-round multiplex PCR. TCRdb reprocessed the multiplex PCR reads with MiXCR, giving one entry per CDR3 protein. The table records some 380,000 distinct CDR3 sequences, less than 20% of them present only once. Deletions cut 6 bases from V and 7 bases from J, with 15 bases between. This CDR3 region has 13 residues. This TCR was recovered from a young woman with stable Graves' hyperthyroidism. Input material: peripheral blood. V is TRBV12-3 or TRBV12-4 and J is TRBJ1-1, with D possibly being TRBD1 (6 bases). The CDR3 reads CASRLRGEGEAFF. The CDR3 DNA reads as TGTGCCAGCAGGTTAAGGGGGGAGGGTGAAGCTTTCTTT.